This is a list of T cell receptor beta chains from one sample in a study of Ad26.COV2.S vaccination and SARS-CoV-2 variants. The repertoire was sequenced with immunoSEQ multiplex PCR; TCRdb's copy has only in-frame clones and lacks some. This sample carries nearly 400,000 clones, approximately 90% of them seen once, and the ten largest clones take approximately 1.9%. The sample consisted of peripheral blood, taken in a trial of Ad26.COV2.S vaccine versus placebo. The source is a person aged 18-65 years who received the Ad26.COV2.S COVID-19 vaccine or a placebo. The conserved cysteine and the conserved F or W are not part of the CDR3 here. The order of the fields is D gene, clone size, V gene, J gene, CDR3 protein. D genes are given only for firm matches. Expanded clones are given a class, and other clones once, few, many or no size at all.

-	-	TRBV5-1	TRBJ2-3	ASSLGQRTDTQY
-	-	TRBV5-4	TRBJ2-2	ASSPGLSRDTGELF
TRBD2	-	TRBV9	TRBJ2-3	ASSAWTSGRTDTQY
-	-	TRBV7-3	TRBJ1-1	ASSPTRNTEAF
TRBD1	-	TRBV3-1/TRBV3-2	TRBJ1-5	ASSQWAPGQGNQPQH
-	-	TRBV4-2	TRBJ2-5	ASSQERYQETQY
-	-	TRBV7-9	TRBJ1-4	ASSLPVRGEKLF
TRBD2	-	TRBV9	TRBJ2-3	ASSVGLAGGRDTQY
TRBD2	-	TRBV18	TRBJ2-7	ASSHGTSGRGEQY
TRBD2	-	TRBV13	TRBJ2-7	ASSLLLAGGPGEQY
TRBD2	-	TRBV7-8	TRBJ2-1	ASSWGLAGHNEQF
-	-	TRBV6-6	TRBJ1-4	ASSYSKGQGGGKLF
TRBD2	once	TRBV11-3	TRBJ2-7	ASSPQREGTYEQY
TRBD2	-	TRBV5-5	TRBJ2-4	ASRVGLAENIQY
-	-	TRBV19	TRBJ2-1	ATGKGVAYNEQF
TRBD1	-	TRBV6-4	TRBJ2-1	ASSDRQGEFNEQF